The 32 T cell receptor beta chains reported below all come from one sample, sequenced in a study of T-cell reconstitution after alpha-beta-depleted transplantation in children. TCRbeta library preparation incorporated unique molecular identifiers. TCRdb re-called the PCR reads through MiXCR, storing one row per CDR3 protein. The table lists more than 500,000 distinct CDR3 sequences, over 9.5% of them singletons, with 13% to 15% in the top ten. Source: PBMCs, mostly from graft donor cells, taken 180 days after TCRalphabeta/CD19-depleted stem cell transplant. The receptors originated from a female patient between 2 and 15 years old who had a stem cell transplant for aplastic anemia, so the T cells may come from the graft donor.

The CDR3 loop reads CASSPWWRSRGGEQFF. Here the CDR3 DNA reads TGCGCCAGCAGCCCATGGTGGAGGTCTAGGGGGGGTGAGCAGTTCTTC. This chain links TRBV5-1 with TRBJ2-1; D perhaps matches TRBD2 (7 bases). Trimming left V 4 bases short and J 9 bases short, with 23 bases between. Germline V gene lookup returns CDR1 SGHRS and CDR2 YFSETQ. This CDR3 is built from 16 residues.

The chain links TRBV10-3 to TRBJ2-1, with D maybe TRBD2 (6 bases). V lost 4 bases to trimming and J lost 4 bases, with 17 bases between them. Germline CDR1 ENHRY, CDR2 SYGVKD. This CDR3 is 16 amino acids long. CDR3 protein: CAISGPGVAEYNEQFF. The CDR3 DNA follows: TGTGCCATCAGTGGGCCCGGGGTAGCGGAGTACAATGAGCAGTTCTTC.

In the case of this clonotype: Its ends do not fully match the called genes, so a read error is possible. The chain is built from TRBV12-3 or TRBV12-4 and TRBJ1-6; no firm D call. This CDR3 has 13 residues. The chain's CDR3 is CASSFDGNSPHHF. The CDR3 coding sequence is TGTGCCAGCAGTTTTGACGGGAATTCACCCCACCACTTT.

V usage is TRBV6-2 or TRBV6-3 and J usage is TRBJ1-5; the D is unclear. V was clipped by 6 bases and J by 2 bases, with 17 bases between them. Germline CDR1 reads MNHEY; CDR2 reads SVGEGT. This CDR3 has 16 amino acids. The CDR3 coding sequence is TGTGCCAGCAGCGACTGGGCGGGATATGGCAATCAGCCCCAGCATTTT. Residues: CASSDWAGYGNQPQHF.

This clonotype appeared a few times. The chain combines TRBV13 with TRBJ2-5, with D perhaps matching TRBD1 (6 bases). Germline CDR1 is PRHDT and CDR2 is FYEKMQ (reference sequence). This CDR3 has 18 residues. Trimming took off 5 bases at V and 2 bases at J, with 24 bases between the two ends. Here the CDR3 DNA reads TGTGCCAGCAGCCCAACAAAGCCGACAGGACCCTATCAAGAGACCCAGTACTTC. Its protein product is CASSPTKPTGPYQETQYF.

In its sample, this clonotype was seen a few times. The chain links TRBV5-5 to TRBJ1-6; D is uncertain. The CDR3 totals 15 residues. Germline CDR1 reads SGHKS; CDR2 reads YYEKEE (reference sequence). The V end was cut by 4 bases, the J end by 10 bases, with 18 bases between. DNA of the CDR3: TGTGCCAGCAGCCGAGAGCCCCATCCGGACTCACCCCTCCACTTT. It specifies CASSREPHPDSPLHF.

Many counts were recorded for this clonotype. The CDR3 region is CSVELGGSYEQYF. In DNA form, the CDR3 reads TGCAGCGTTGAATTGGGGGGCTCCTACGAGCAGTACTTC. The chain is built from TRBV29-1 and TRBJ2-7, with D perhaps matching TRBD2 (6 bases). Between the trimmed V and J ends, which lost 2 bases and 0 bases, there was a span of 8 bases. The V gene's germline CDR1 is SQVTM and CDR2 ANQGSEA. This CDR3 has 13 amino acids.

The chain is built from TRBV6-2 or TRBV6-3 and TRBJ2-2; TRBD1 aligns across 8 bases. CDR1 MNHEY and CDR2 SVGEGT come from the germline V gene. Germline trimming cut 5 bases from V and 4 bases from J; bases unmatched to any gene: 6. The CDR3 totals 15 residues. The CDR3 DNA is TGTGCCAGCAGTGCGGGACAGGCGATCACCGGGGAGCTGTTTTTT. Its protein is CASSAGQAITGELFF.

The table lists this clonotype with a few counts. The chain is built from TRBV29-1 and TRBJ1-4, with 8 bases lining up with TRBD1. Germline CDR1 SQVTM, CDR2 ANQGSEA. V shed 6 bases and J 4 bases; nucleotides not matched to a gene: 4. The CDR3 has 13 amino acids. CDR3 region: CSVGDRINEKLFF. CDR3 coding DNA: TGCAGCGTGGGGGACAGGATTAATGAAAAACTGTTTTTT.

The gene calls are TRBV28 and TRBJ1-1; possibly TRBD1 for D (5 bases). The V end was cut by 6 bases, the J end by 0 bases, with 11 bases between. The CDR3 is 14 amino acids. Germline CDR1 and CDR2: MDHEN and SYDVKM. This CDR3 reads CASRGQGLNTEAFF. Written as DNA, the CDR3 is TGTGCCAGCAGGGGTCAGGGCCTGAACACTGAAGCTTTCTTT.

Comments on this clonotype: A much larger clone sits a single nucleotide away, making a read error possible. V gene TRBV3-1 combines with J gene TRBJ2-7; TRBD1 agrees at 7 bases. The CDR3 has 14 residues. CDR1 LGHDT and CDR2 YNNKEL come from the germline V gene (reference sequence). V shed 4 bases and J 2 bases; nucleotides not matched to a gene: 5. The CDR3 sequence is CASSPRDRTYEQYV. CDR3 nucleotides: TGTGCCAGCAGCCCCCGGGACAGAACCTACGAGCAGTACGTC.

The chain employs TRBV6-9 and TRBJ1-2; no definite D call. This CDR3 spans 13 amino acids. V was cut by 2 bases and J by 3 bases, with 7 bases left in between. Germline V lookup: CDR1 MNHGY, CDR2 SVAAGI. The CDR3 loop reads CASSYIPDYGYTF. CDR3 sequence (DNA): TGTGCCAGCAGTTATATTCCGGACTATGGCTACACCTTC.

Only a few counts were recorded for this clonotype. The genes are TRBV6-2 or TRBV6-3 and TRBJ2-7; D gene ambiguous. This CDR3 is 14 amino acids long. The V and J ends lost 6 bases and 2 bases respectively, with 14 bases between them. Germline values: CDR1 MNHEY, CDR2 SVGEGT. In nucleotides, the CDR3 is TGTGCCAGCAGCCCCCAGAAGGTTCCCTACGAGCAGTACGTC. This sequence encodes CASSPQKVPYEQYV.

In its sample, this clonotype was seen a few times. The chain employs TRBV6-2 or TRBV6-3 and TRBJ2-3; perhaps TRBD2 as D (6 bases). Per germline, CDR1 MNHEY and CDR2 SVGEGT. CDR3 length: 14 amino acids. The germline V and J ends were trimmed by 7 bases and 4 bases, with 15 bases remaining between them. This CDR3 is CASTRGGSPDTQYF. CDR3 coding DNA: TGTGCCAGCACCCGGGGAGGCTCCCCAGATACGCAGTATTTT.

This clonotype was seen a few times. CDR3 amino acids: CASSLALQSLFNEQFF. As DNA, the CDR3 is TGTGCCAGCAGCTTAGCGTTGCAATCCCTCTTCAATGAGCAGTTCTTC. The J gene is TRBJ2-1, the V gene TRBV7-2; D unresolved. V was shortened by 0 bases and J by 6 bases, with 15 bases between the two germline ends. Germline V lookup: CDR1 SGHTA, CDR2 FQGNSA. This CDR3 is built from 16 residues.

This clonotype was seen more than once but under ten times. The chain links TRBV20-1 to TRBJ1-1; perhaps TRBD1 as D (5 bases). Germline values: CDR1 DFQATT, CDR2 SNEGSKA (reference sequence). Trimming removed 5 bases from V and 4 bases from J, with 20 bases in between. The CDR3 runs 15 residues. Here the CDR3 reads CSAPPSGDRATEAFF. CDR3 nucleotide sequence: TGCAGTGCTCCTCCGTCGGGGGATAGGGCCACTGAAGCTTTCTTT.

In its sample, this clonotype was seen a few times. The rearrangement links TRBV28 to TRBJ2-1, with 8 bases that match TRBD1. The CDR3 loop spans 15 amino acids. Germline V CDR1 and CDR2: MDHEN, SYDVKM. With 8 bases clipped from V and 3 bases from J, the junction kept 9 bases outside the gene matches. CDR3 protein: CASYGTGRNYNEQFF. DNA for the CDR3: TGTGCCAGCTACGGGACAGGCCGAAACTACAATGAGCAGTTCTTC. The full variable domain, completed using reference TRBV28 and TRBJ2-1, is DVKVTQSSRYLVKRTGEKVFLECVQDMDHENMFWYRQDPGLGLRLIYFSYDVKMKEKGDIPEGYSVSREKKERFSLILESASTNQTSMYLCASYGTGRNYNEQFFGPGTRLTVL.

This rearrangement joins TRBV6-2 or TRBV6-3 to TRBJ1-1; D perhaps matches TRBD1 (5 bases). Germline CDR1 and CDR2: MNHEY and SVGEGT. The CDR3 consists of 15 residues. V was trimmed by 0 bases and J by 5 bases, leaving 13 bases between them. The CDR3 bases are TGTGCCAGCAGTTACTCGGCCAGGGCAAATACTGAAGCTTTCTTT. Its protein is CASSYSARANTEAFF.

This clonotype was counted only a few times. The rearrangement uses TRBV7-8 and TRBJ2-7; possibly TRBD2 for D (5 bases). V dropped 3 bases and J dropped 6 bases, with 9 bases sitting between them. This CDR3 region has 12 residues. Germline-derived CDR1 and CDR2 are SGHVS and FQNEAQ. The CDR3 region is CASSFGDREQYV. CDR3 sequence (DNA): TGTGCCAGCAGCTTCGGGGATCGCGAGCAGTACGTC.

The genes are TRBV15 and TRBJ2-4; TRBD1 might be the D (5 bases). The CDR3 totals 19 residues. Per the germline V gene, CDR1 is LNHNV and CDR2 is YYDKDF (reference sequence). The V gene lost 0 bases and the J gene lost 2 bases, with 20 bases spanning the gap. CDR3 amino acids: CATSRDRKLLRQTKNIQYF. In nucleotides, the CDR3 is TGTGCCACCAGCAGAGATCGGAAGCTTCTAAGACAGACCAAAAACATTCAGTACTTC.

The table lists this clonotype with a few counts. This chain connects TRBV7-9 to TRBJ2-3, with a possible D match to TRBD1 (6 bases). Germline V gene lookup returns CDR1 SEHNR and CDR2 FQNEAQ (reference sequence). V shed 4 bases and J shed 4 bases, with 15 bases lying between them. The CDR3 consists of 15 residues. CDR3 sequence reads: CASSYRDISSDTQYF. The CDR3 DNA is TGTGCCAGCAGCTACAGGGACATATCATCAGATACGCAGTATTTT.

This clonotype has more than one count but fewer than ten. The chain has TRBV7-9 and TRBJ2-1; 8 bases line up with TRBD2. The CDR3 consists of 14 residues. Germline assignment: CDR1 SEHNR and CDR2 FQNEAQ (reference sequence). The trim removed 6 bases at V and 9 bases at J, leaving 10 bases unmatched. The CDR3 DNA sequence: TGTGCCAGCAGATTTAGCGGGGCCGGGGGTGAGCAGTTCTTC. It translates to CASRFSGAGGEQFF.

The chain has TRBV28 and TRBJ1-5, with 9 bases that match TRBD1. The CDR3 covers 15 residues. The V segment lost 6 bases and the J segment 3 bases; nucleotides outside the gene matches: 6. Germline values: CDR1 MDHEN, CDR2 SYDVKM. The CDR3, as DNA: TGTGCCAGCAGGAAGGACAGGGGTCTCAATCAGCCCCAGCATTTT. It codes for CASRKDRGLNQPQHF.

The chain carries TRBV10-2 and TRBJ2-7; D unclear. The ends were cut back, 2 bases at V and 3 bases at J, with 11 bases in the middle. CDR1 WSHSY and CDR2 SAAADI come from the germline V gene. This CDR3 spans 14 amino acids. The CDR3 coding sequence is TGCGCCAGCAGTGAGGGGCTAAACTACTACGAGCAGTACGTC. Residues: CASSEGLNYYEQYV.

This clonotype appeared a few times. The gene calls are TRBV9 and TRBJ2-1; 7 nucleotides line up with TRBD2. The CDR3 consists of 15 residues. Per the germline V gene, CDR1 is SGDLS and CDR2 is YYNGEE. The junction had 8 bases not matched to a gene; V was cut back by 0 bases and J by 8 bases. The CDR3 reads CASSVAGEGRHEQFF. CDR3 bases: TGTGCCAGCAGCGTAGCGGGGGAGGGCCGGCATGAGCAGTTCTTC.

Remarks on this clonotype: Since a much larger clone is just one base distant, this may be a read error. In DNA, the CDR3 is TGTGCCAGGGAAAAGCGGGGGGGCCTTTCGGATGCGCAGTATTTT. Protein product: CAREKRGGLSDAQYF. V and J are TRBV7-7 and TRBJ2-3; 10 bases are shared with TRBD2. Losses at the gene ends were 9 bases for V and 10 bases for J; bases not matched to a gene: 16. Germline CDR1 and CDR2: SSHAT and FNYEAQ (reference sequence). The CDR3 spans 15 residues.

J is TRBJ2-1 and V is TRBV5-1, with 8 bases fitting TRBD2. V lost 7 bases and J lost 4; bases outside the gene matches: 16. The CDR3 has 17 residues. CDR1 and CDR2 from the germline V gene are SGHRS and YFSETQ. The CDR3 DNA reads as TGCGCCAGCCAGCTTGGAGGGTTGGCGGGGGGATACAATGAGCAGTTCTTC. Translating gives CASQLGGLAGGYNEQFF.

V gene TRBV18 combines with J gene TRBJ2-1, with 10 bases aligning to TRBD2. Germline lookup yields CDR1 KGHSH and CDR2 LQKENI. This CDR3 has 15 residues. Unmatched junction bases numbered 6, after V lost 1 base and J lost 9 bases. This CDR3 is CASSPQLAGEGEQFF. CDR3 nucleotide sequence: TGTGCCAGCTCACCACAGCTAGCGGGAGAAGGTGAGCAGTTCTTC.

This chain connects TRBV29-1 to TRBJ1-2, with D unresolved. Germline CDR1 is SQVTM and CDR2 is ANQGSEA. Trimming removed 6 bases from V and 1 base from J, with 18 bases in between. The CDR3 runs to 15 residues. CDR3 sequence reads: CSVKTGSTFNYGYTF. The CDR3 DNA is TGCAGCGTAAAGACCGGGTCCACCTTTAACTATGGCTACACCTTC. The variable domain in full, completed from reference TRBV29-1 and TRBJ1-2, reads SAVISQKPSRDICQRGTSLTIQCQVDSQVTMMFWYRQQPGQSLTLIATANQGSEATYESGFVIDKFPISRPNLTFSTLTVSNMSPEDSSIYLCSVKTGSTFNYGYTFGSGTRLTVV.

The chain carries TRBV14 and TRBJ2-2, with D unclear. CDR3 size: 21 residues. CDR1 SGHDN and CDR2 FVKESK come from the germline V gene. Between the trimmed V and J ends, which lost 0 bases and 2 bases, there was a span of 25 bases. CDR3 region: CASSQDSLGLTIRINTGELFF. CDR3 nucleotides: TGTGCCAGCAGCCAAGACTCACTTGGCTTGACGATACGTATAAACACCGGGGAGCTGTTTTTT.

Ten or more counts support this clonotype. The chain uses TRBV29-1 and TRBJ2-7, with TRBD2 matching over 9 bases. Germline V gene lookup returns CDR1 SQVTM and CDR2 ANQGSEA. The CDR3 totals 17 residues. With 0 bases clipped from V and 0 bases from J, the junction kept 9 bases outside the gene matches. DNA for the CDR3: TGCAGCGTTGAAGATCGAGGGCTAGCGGGACTCTCCTACGAGCAGTACTTC. Protein sequence: CSVEDRGLAGLSYEQYF.

The table lists this clonotype with a few counts. This chain links TRBV15 with TRBJ2-1, with 14 positions matching TRBD2. CDR3 length equals 17 residues. The V segment lost 3 bases and the J segment 8 bases; nucleotides outside the gene matches: 9. CDR1 and CDR2 from the germline V gene are LNHNV and YYDKDF (reference sequence). CDR3 in DNA: TGTGCCACCAGCAGGTCCGGGACTAGCGGGGGTGGGGATGAGCAGTTCTTC. As protein: CATSRSGTSGGGDEQFF.